Shown below are 15 T cell receptor beta chains from a single sample sequenced in a study of PD-1 blockade in classical Hodgkin lymphoma. Generated by immunoSEQ multiplex PCR, the TCRdb table keeps only in-frame clones and is missing some. The data hold about 12,000 clones, with roughly 84% observed a single time. Exposure to brentuximab vedotin varied, and each patient had relapsed following autologous stem cell transplantation. Magnetic negative selection was used to purify CD8+ T cells from thawed PBMCs. Material: CD8+ T cells from blood, obtained at baseline. All receptors come from a human donor with classical Hodgkin lymphoma.

The chain links TRBV5-5 to TRBJ1-5, with D uncertain. Trimming stripped 2 bases from V and 1 base from J, with 13 bases between. The germline V gene encodes CDR1 SGHKS and CDR2 YYEKEE (reference sequence). The CDR3 is made up of 16 amino acids. This CDR3 is CASSLSSSWSNQPQHF. The CDR3 DNA reads TGTGCCAGCAGCTTATCATCGTCTTGGAGCAATCAGCCCCAGCATTTT.

The chain is built from TRBV28 and TRBJ2-5; TRBD1 aligns across 7 bases. This CDR3 is built from 16 residues. The ends lost 4 bases at V and 7 bases at J; junction bases unmatched: 15. The germline V gene encodes CDR1 MDHEN and CDR2 SYDVKM. The CDR3 spells CASSSQQGLSLLTQYF. In DNA form, the CDR3 reads TGTGCCAGCAGTTCCCAACAGGGGCTTTCCTTATTGACCCAGTACTTC.

DNA of the CDR3: TGCGCCAGCAGTCACCTGCCGCGGGATCGTGAAGAGACCCAGTACTTC. Encoded protein: CASSHLPRDREETQYF. The gene calls are TRBV23-1 and TRBJ2-5; a possible D gene is TRBD2 (6 bases). TRBV23-1 is an ORF, and what it does is uncertain. CDR3 size: 16 residues. V lost 3 bases to trimming and J lost 3 bases, with 17 bases between them.

V and J are TRBV6-5 and TRBJ2-1, with TRBD2 matching over 8 bases. Germline V CDR1 and CDR2: MNHEY, SVGAGI. J gave up 5 bases and V 5 bases, and 5 bases lay outside the gene matches. The length of the CDR3 is 14 residues. CDR3 coding DNA: TGTGCCAGCAGTCCCGTCGGGGGGGACAATGAGCAGTTCTTC. It translates to CASSPVGGDNEQFF.

The sample holds a few counts of this clone. The V and J genes are TRBV7-8 and TRBJ1-2; D is undetermined. This CDR3 comprises 14 residues. Germline CDR1 reads SGHVS; CDR2 reads FQNEAQ. V lost 5 bases to trimming and J lost 2 bases, with 12 bases between them. The CDR3 sequence: CASSLGYLNYGYTF. The CDR3 coding sequence is TGTGCCAGCAGCCTGGGGTACCTCAACTATGGCTACACCTTC.

Within the sample, this clone is medium-sized. The V and J genes are TRBV15 and TRBJ1-5; D is unresolved. V shed 0 bases and J shed 0 bases, with 15 bases lying between them. Germline V gene lookup returns CDR1 LNHNV and CDR2 YYDKDF (reference sequence). The CDR3 spans 18 residues. The CDR3 nucleotides are TGTGCCACCAGCAGAGATGGATTCTTAAGGGATAGCAATCAGCCCCAGCATTTT. Protein sequence: CATSRDGFLRDSNQPQHF.

About this clone itself: No DNA is shown, since the ends of the CDR3 on it are uncertain; the CDR3 is the one TCRdb lists. V usage is TRBV19 and J usage is TRBJ2-3; the D segment call TRBD1 is taken from the table without a DNA check. CDR1 is LNHDA, CDR2 SQIVND, per germline (reference sequence). The CDR3 length equals 13 residues, ends included. CDR3 protein: CASSILAPDTQYF.

The chain carries TRBV7-7 and TRBJ2-7; D is perhaps TRBD2 (5 bases). Germline V lookup: CDR1 SSHAT, CDR2 FNYEAQ (reference sequence). The CDR3 is 13 amino acids. V dropped 5 bases and J dropped 7 bases, with 15 bases sitting between them. The DNA for the CDR3 is TGTGCCAGCAGCCCCGGATCATCGGGGGAGCAGTACTTC. Its translation: CASSPGSSGEQYF.

The chain couples TRBV7-9 to TRBJ2-2, with D possibly matching TRBD2 (5 bases). V lost 4 bases and J lost 6, with 15 bases in between. Germline-derived CDR1 and CDR2 are SEHNR and FQNEAQ (reference sequence). The CDR3 length is 15 residues. The CDR3 here is CASSSELEYPGELFF. CDR3 nucleotides: TGTGCCAGCAGCTCCGAACTAGAATACCCCGGGGAGCTGTTTTTT. Combining the CDR3 with reference TRBV7-9 and TRBJ2-2 gives the whole variable domain DTGVSQNPRHKITKRGQNVTFRCDPISEHNRLYWYRQTLGQGPEFLTYFQNEAQLEKSRLLSDRFSAERPKGSFSTLEIQRTEQGDSAMYLCASSSELEYPGELFFGEGSRLTVL.

The V gene is TRBV25-1, the J gene TRBJ2-1; possible D gene TRBD2, 5 bases. Germline CDR1 and CDR2: MGHDK and SYGVNS. The V and J ends lost 3 bases and 12 bases respectively, with 9 bases between them. CDR3 length: 11 residues. The CDR3, as DNA: TGTGCCAGCAGTGACAGAGAGGGGCAGTTCTTC. Its protein product is CASSDREGQFF.

In nucleotides, the CDR3 is TGTGCCAGCGAGGGACTAGCGGGAGGTGAGCAGTTCTTC. As protein: CASEGLAGGEQFF. This sequence joins TRBV18 and TRBJ2-1, with 15 positions matching TRBD2. There are 13 residues in the CDR3. Germline CDR1 and CDR2: KGHSH and LQKENI. V gave up 8 bases and J gave up 9 bases; unmatched junction bases: 2. Full variable domain (rest looked up from reference TRBV18 and TRBJ2-1): NAGVMQNPRHLVRRRGQEARLRCSPMKGHSHVYWYRQLPEEGLKFMVYLQKENIIDESGMPKERFSAEFPKEGPSILRIQQVVRGDSAAYFCASEGLAGGEQFFGPGTRLTVL.

This clone was seen only once. The V and J genes are TRBV6-5 and TRBJ2-1; the D is unclear. Germline V gene sequence: CDR1 MNHEY, CDR2 SVGAGI. The V gene lost 2 bases and the J gene lost 4 bases, with 12 bases spanning the gap. This CDR3 spans 15 amino acids. For the CDR3, the DNA is TGTGCCAGCAGTTACCGCCCTCGAAGTTACAATGAGCAGTTCTTC. It translates to CASSYRPRSYNEQFF.

This rearrangement joins TRBV19 to TRBJ1-2; maybe TRBD1 (5 bases). The CDR3 consists of 11 residues. Germline loops: CDR1 LNHDA, CDR2 SQIVND (reference sequence). The V and J ends lost 6 bases and 8 bases respectively, with 10 bases between them. CDR3 residues: CASRGERGYTF. The CDR3 coding sequence is TGTGCCAGTAGAGGGGAGAGAGGCTACACCTTC.

The rearrangement links TRBV12-5 to TRBJ2-1, with 10 bases fitting TRBD2. The CDR3 covers 19 residues. Germline CDR1 LGHNT, CDR2 FRNRAP. The J segment lost 2 bases and the V segment lost 0 bases, leaving 10 bases of the junction unmatched. The CDR3 nucleotides read TGTGCTAGTGGTTTGGTACCGGGCAGGACTAGCGGTACCTACAATGAGCAGTTCTTC. Translating gives CASGLVPGRTSGTYNEQFF.

The J gene is TRBJ2-7, the V gene TRBV12-5; maybe TRBD1 (5 bases). Trimming stripped 5 bases from V and 2 bases from J, with 10 bases between. Germline CDR1 and CDR2: LGHNT and FRNRAP. This CDR3 comprises 13 residues. The CDR3 spells CASGMDIAYEQYF. DNA of the CDR3: TGTGCTAGTGGTATGGACATTGCCTACGAGCAGTACTTC.